A single sample is the source of the 19 T cell receptor beta chains below, sequenced in a study of cytomegalovirus exposure and HLA in healthy donors. With 60 Vbeta and 13 Jbeta primers, the PCR was carried out. Profiled with immunoSEQ multiplex PCR; TCRdb holds only in-frame clones, not every one. The sample lists more than 85,000 clones; about four fifths were seen once. Sequenced material: PBMCs. The receptors stem from a man between 35 and 55 years old in good health and CMV-seronegative.

This chain uses TRBV10-3 with TRBJ1-1; 11 nucleotides align to TRBD1. CDR3 length: 14 amino acids. The junction had 9 bases not matched to a gene; V was cut back by 11 bases and J by 4 bases. Germline CDR1 is ENHRY and CDR2 is SYGVKD. The CDR3 DNA reads as TGTGCCGCCGACCGGGACAGGGGGGTCACTGAAGCTTTCTTT. It encodes CAADRDRGVTEAFF.

The rearrangement joins TRBV19 to TRBJ2-5; TRBD2 aligns across 8 bases. With V trimmed by 5 bases and J by 2 bases, 10 bases remained unmatched. Germline CDR1 is LNHDA and CDR2 is SQIVND (reference sequence). The CDR3 contains 16 residues. The chain's CDR3 is CASSLVWKRGQETQYF. The CDR3 DNA is TGTGCCAGTAGTCTCGTTTGGAAGCGGGGGCAAGAGACCCAGTACTTC.

This chain joins TRBV6-6 and TRBJ2-7, with D maybe TRBD2 (6 bases). Germline loops: CDR1 MNHNY, CDR2 SVGAGI (reference sequence). V shed 2 bases and J shed 7 bases, with 15 bases lying between them. The CDR3 loop spans 14 amino acids. This CDR3 reads CASSYVSGVGEQYF. In DNA form, the CDR3 reads TGTGCCAGCAGTTACGTTTCGGGGGTTGGAGAGCAGTACTTC.

As concerns this clone: One end of the junction does not line up with germline, which may come from a read error. The CDR3 DNA reads TGTGCCACCAGTGGCGACGACAGGTTCTCCCAGCCCCAGTATTTT. It translates to CATSGDDRFSQPQYF. The chain recombines TRBV10-3 with TRBJ1-5, with a possible D match to TRBD1 (6 bases). Gene TRBJ2-3 matches the end of the DNA better, so the J call may be wrong. This CDR3 is built from 15 residues. In germline, CDR1 is ENHRY, CDR2 SYGVKD.

This rearrangement joins TRBV5-1 to TRBJ2-7; 10 nucleotides match TRBD2. Germline V CDR1 and CDR2: SGHRS, YFSETQ. The trim removed 2 bases at V and 2 bases at J, leaving 4 bases unmatched. The CDR3 loop spans 15 amino acids. CDR3 nucleotide sequence: TGCGCCAGCAGCTTAGCGGGAGGGCCCACCTACGAGCAGTACTTC. Protein sequence: CASSLAGGPTYEQYF.

The chain recombines TRBV28 with TRBJ1-5, with unresolved D. V was trimmed by 1 base and J by 0 bases, leaving 10 bases between them. From germline, CDR1 is MDHEN and CDR2 SYDVKM. The CDR3 extends over 16 amino acids. For the CDR3, the DNA is TGTGCCAGCAGTTTATCACACCCTTATAGCAATCAGCCCCAGCATTTT. As protein: CASSLSHPYSNQPQHF.

This chain connects TRBV2 to TRBJ2-3; 11 bases are shared with TRBD2. The junction had 7 bases not matched to a gene; V was cut back by 7 bases and J by 4 bases. CDR1 is SNHLY and CDR2 is FYNNEI in the germline V gene. This CDR3 is 15 amino acids long. The CDR3, as DNA: TGTGCCAGCAATCCCCTAGCGGGAGGCGCAGATACGCAGTATTTT. Its protein product is CASNPLAGGADTQYF.

J is TRBJ2-4 and V is TRBV6-5; 11 bases line up with TRBD2. The V and J ends lost 0 bases and 5 bases, in that order; junction bases with no gene match: 3. This CDR3 is 16 amino acids long. Germline CDR1 is MNHEY and CDR2 is SVGAGI. Here the CDR3 DNA reads TGTGCCAGCAGTTACTCGGTGGGACTAGCGGAAAACATTCAGTACTTC. Its translation is CASSYSVGLAENIQYF.

The chain is built from TRBV4-1 and TRBJ2-3; TRBD2 matches at 12 bases. CDR3 length: 13 amino acids. The ends lost 2 bases at V and 14 bases at J; junction bases unmatched: 5. CDR1 is MGHRA and CDR2 is YSYEKL in the germline V gene. The CDR3 protein is CASSQPLAGGLYF. The CDR3 nucleotides are TGCGCCAGCAGCCAACCCCTAGCGGGAGGGTTGTATTTT.

Only a few counts were recorded for this clone. The CDR3 loop reads CASSQLTSGNRETQYF. Written as DNA, the CDR3 is TGTGCCAGCAGCCAACTGACTAGCGGGAATCGCGAGACCCAGTACTTC. The chain links TRBV4-2 to TRBJ2-5, with 11 positions matching TRBD2. CDR1 and CDR2 from the germline V gene are LGHNA and YNFKEQ. The ends lost 2 bases at V and 5 bases at J; junction bases unmatched: 7. The CDR3 totals 16 residues.

This clone was observed a few times. The chain couples TRBV6-1 to TRBJ2-6, with a weak D call TRBD1 (6 bases). CDR3 length equals 15 residues. The germline V and J ends were trimmed by 3 bases and 4 bases, with 10 bases remaining between them. Germline V lookup: CDR1 MNHNS, CDR2 SASEGT. CDR3 sequence: CASSDTGTGANVLTF. The CDR3 DNA follows: TGTGCCAGCAGTGACACAGGGACCGGGGCCAACGTCCTGACTTTC.

The chain joins TRBV28 to TRBJ2-7, with D possibly matching TRBD2 (5 bases). V was cut by 6 bases and J by 3 bases, with 9 bases left in between. The CDR3 contains 12 residues. Germline CDR1 MDHEN, CDR2 SYDVKM. For the CDR3, the DNA is TGTGCCAGCAGCCAGGACTTCTACGAGCAGTACTTC. Its translation: CASSQDFYEQYF.

The rearrangement joins TRBV6-4 to TRBJ2-1; 8 bases align to TRBD2. The CDR3 covers 18 residues. Trimming at V came to 6 bases and at J to 0 bases, leaving 13 bases not matched to a gene. The V gene's germline CDR1 is MRHNA and CDR2 SNTAGT. The CDR3 region has the DNA TGTGCCAGCAGCTGGGTCGCGGGGGGACTCGGCTCCTACAATGAGCAGTTCTTC. Its translation: CASSWVAGGLGSYNEQFF.

The J gene is TRBJ2-3, the V gene TRBV9, with 8 bases aligning to TRBD1. This CDR3 is 15 amino acids long. V lost 3 bases and J lost 5; bases outside the gene matches: 8. The germline gives CDR1 SGDLS, CDR2 YYNGEE. Here the CDR3 reads CASSASGGLRDTQYF. The CDR3 DNA follows: TGTGCCAGCAGCGCCTCAGGGGGCCTAAGAGATACGCAGTATTTT.

The table lists this clone with a count of one. CDR3 sequence reads: CASSYQGDGYTF. In DNA form, the CDR3 reads TGTGCCAGCAGTTACCAAGGGGATGGCTACACCTTC. The V call is TRBV6-5, the J call TRBJ1-2, with D perhaps matching TRBD1 (5 bases). The CDR3 covers 12 residues. V lost 2 bases and J 6 bases, leaving 7 bases between the germline ends. The germline V gene has CDR1 MNHEY and CDR2 SVGAGI.

The chain is built from TRBV5-1 and TRBJ2-7; 9 nucleotides align to TRBD1. The CDR3 is 15 residues long. Germline V CDR1 and CDR2: SGHRS, YFSETQ. Germline trimming cut 5 bases from V and 6 bases from J; bases unmatched to any gene: 12. CDR3: CASRIPGTGSGEQYF. The CDR3 DNA is TGCGCCAGCAGAATCCCCGGGACAGGGTCGGGCGAGCAGTACTTC.

The rearrangement joins TRBV9 to TRBJ1-3; the D is unclear. Deletions cut 4 bases from V and 0 bases from J, with 11 bases between. The CDR3 runs to 15 residues. The germline V gene encodes CDR1 SGDLS and CDR2 YYNGEE. The CDR3 is CASSPVGSSGNTIYF. CDR3 nucleotides: TGTGCCAGCAGCCCGGTGGGGAGCTCTGGAAACACCATATATTTT.

The chain combines TRBV2 with TRBJ2-7; D call uncertain. There are 13 residues in the CDR3. Trimming left V 0 bases short and J 7 bases short, with 10 bases between. Germline-derived CDR1 and CDR2 are SNHLY and FYNNEI. This CDR3 is CASSEARQGEQYF. The CDR3 nucleotides read TGTGCCAGCAGTGAAGCGCGGCAAGGTGAGCAGTACTTC.

The V and J genes are TRBV15 and TRBJ2-7; 7 positions match TRBD2. V gave up 4 bases and J gave up 6 bases; unmatched junction bases: 6. CDR1 is LNHNV, CDR2 YYDKDF, per germline (reference sequence). The CDR3 sequence is 13 residues long. The CDR3 bases are TGTGCCACCAGCACCGAGACTAGCTCCGAGCAGTACTTC. This gives the protein CATSTETSSEQYF.